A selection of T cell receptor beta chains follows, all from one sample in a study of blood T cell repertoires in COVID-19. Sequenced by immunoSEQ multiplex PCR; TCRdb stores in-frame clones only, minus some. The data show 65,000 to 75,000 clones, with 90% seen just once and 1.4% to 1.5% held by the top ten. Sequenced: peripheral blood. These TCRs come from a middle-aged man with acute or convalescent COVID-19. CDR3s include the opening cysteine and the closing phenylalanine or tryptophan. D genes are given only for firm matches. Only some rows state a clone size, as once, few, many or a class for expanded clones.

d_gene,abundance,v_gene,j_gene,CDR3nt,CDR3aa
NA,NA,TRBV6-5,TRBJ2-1,TGTGCCAGCAGAGGGGGGGTCTGGTCCTACAATGAGCAGTTCTTC,CASRGGVWSYNEQFF
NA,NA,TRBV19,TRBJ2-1,TGTGCCAGTAGGCTGGGACACAACTCCTACAATGAGCAGTTCTTC,CASRLGHNSYNEQFF
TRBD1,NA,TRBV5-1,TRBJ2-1,TGCGCCAGCTTCGAGGGGGACAGGGCCTACAATGAGCAGTTCTTC,CASFEGDRAYNEQFF
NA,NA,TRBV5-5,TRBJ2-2,TGTGCCAGCAGCTTCGCGGTGACGACCACCGGGGAGCTGTTTTTT,CASSFAVTTTGELFF
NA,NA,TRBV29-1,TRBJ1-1,TGCAGCGTCGATCAGGGGTCGGCTGAAGCTTTCTTT,CSVDQGSAEAFF
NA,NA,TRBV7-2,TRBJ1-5,TGTGCCAGCAGCTTAGCGTTTTCAGCAGAGGGGCCCCAGCATTTT,CASSLAFSAEGPQHF
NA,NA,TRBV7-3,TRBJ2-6,TGTGCCAGCAGCCCCCTCGCAGCTGGGGCCAACGTCCTGACTTTC,CASSPLAAGANVLTF
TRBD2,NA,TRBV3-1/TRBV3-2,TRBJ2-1,TGTGCCAGCAGCCATGACGGGACTAGCGGGCTTGAGCAGTTCTTC,CASSHDGTSGLEQFF
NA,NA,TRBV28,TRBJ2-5,TGTGCCAGCATTCGGATAATCAGGGGCCGAGAGACCCAGTACTTC,CASIRIIRGRETQYF
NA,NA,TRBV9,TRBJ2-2,TGTGCCAGCAGCGGCGGGCACCGTATGAACACCGGGGAGCTGTTTTTT,CASSGGHRMNTGELFF
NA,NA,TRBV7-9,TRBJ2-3,TGTGCCAGCACTCTAGAAGCGACAGATACGCAGTATTTT,CASTLEATDTQYF
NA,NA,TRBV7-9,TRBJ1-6,TGTGCCAGCAGCTTGGGCAGGGGACATAATTCACCCCTCCACTTT,CASSLGRGHNSPLHF
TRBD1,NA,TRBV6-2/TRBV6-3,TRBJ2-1,TGTGCCAGCAGTTACTGGGACAGCTCCTACAATGAGCAGTTCTTC,CASSYWDSSYNEQFF
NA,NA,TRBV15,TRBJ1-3,TGTGCCACCAGCAGAGTCCCGACACAGTCTGGAAACACCATATATTTT,CATSRVPTQSGNTIYF
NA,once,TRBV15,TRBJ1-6,TGTGCCACCAGCAGGGCCAATTCACCCCTCCACTTT,CATSRANSPLHF
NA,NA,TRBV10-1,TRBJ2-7,TGCGCCAGCAGTGAGGTAGGGGGTCCCGAGCAGTACTTC,CASSEVGGPEQYF
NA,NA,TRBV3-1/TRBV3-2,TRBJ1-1,TGTGCCAGCAGCCAAGTATCCGTGAACACTGAAGCTTTCTTT,CASSQVSVNTEAFF
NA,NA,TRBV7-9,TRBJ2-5,TGTGCCAGCAGCACCAGAGTCGGCGACAGGTACCAAGAGACCCAGTACTTC,CASSTRVGDRYQETQYF
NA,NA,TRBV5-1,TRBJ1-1,TGCGCCAGCAGCACGGACAGAAAGGGGACTGAAGCTTTCTTT,CASSTDRKGTEAFF
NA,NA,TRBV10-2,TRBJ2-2,TGCGCCAGCAGTGAGAGCTACCCCGGGGAGCTGTTTTTT,CASSESYPGELFF
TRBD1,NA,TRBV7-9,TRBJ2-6,TGTGCCAGCAGCTCAACCTTCAGGGACAGGCCCTCTGGGGCCAACGTCCTGACTTTC,CASSSTFRDRPSGANVLTF
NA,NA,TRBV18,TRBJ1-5,TGTGCCAGCTCACCGGGCCAGAACAATCAGCCCCAGCATTTT,CASSPGQNNQPQHF
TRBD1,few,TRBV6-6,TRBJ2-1,TGTGCCAGCACTGACAGGGGGTTCTACAATGAGCAGTTCTTC,CASTDRGFYNEQFF
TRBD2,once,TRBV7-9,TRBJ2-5,TGTGCCAGCAGCCCTGTGCGGGGGGTGGAGACCCTATGGAGCCAGTACTTC,CASSPVRGVETLWSQYF
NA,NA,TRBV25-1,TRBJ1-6,TGTGCCAGCAGTTCTGAGGTGGAGCATAATTCACCCCTCCACTTT,CASSSEVEHNSPLHF
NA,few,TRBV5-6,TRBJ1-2,TGTGCCAGCAGCTTGTCTCGATCCCATTCGAGGGGCTACACCTTC,CASSLSRSHSRGYTF
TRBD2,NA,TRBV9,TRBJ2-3,TGTGCCAGCAGCGTAGAGGGCGGGGGGACCCCCGCAGATACGCAGTATTTT,CASSVEGGGTPADTQYF
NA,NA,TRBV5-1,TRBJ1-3,TGCGCCAGCAGCTTGGGTCTCGCGACCTCAGGTGGAAACACCATATATTTT,CASSLGLATSGGNTIYF
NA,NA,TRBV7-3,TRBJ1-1,TGTGCCAGCAGCCCAGACATGAACACTGAAGCTTTCTTT,CASSPDMNTEAFF
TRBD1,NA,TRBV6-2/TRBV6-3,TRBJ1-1,TGTGCCAGCAGCCGAGGGACAGGGGGAATTGAAGCTTTCTTT,CASSRGTGGIEAFF
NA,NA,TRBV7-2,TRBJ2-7,TGTGCCAGCAGCTTAGGGGCGCCTACCTACGAGCAGTACTTC,CASSLGAPTYEQYF
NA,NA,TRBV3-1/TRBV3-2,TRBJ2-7,TGTGCCAGCAGCCCGACTGGGGCGGCTAGTGAGCAGTACTTC,CASSPTGAASEQYF
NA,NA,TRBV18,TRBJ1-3,TGTGCCAGCTCACTCGGGGCGAGGGGGAGTGGAAACACCATATATTTT,CASSLGARGSGNTIYF
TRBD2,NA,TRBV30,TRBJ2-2,TGTGCCTGGAGTGTATCGCCCGGTCTAGCGGGGCTCACCGGGGAGCTGTTTTTT,CAWSVSPGLAGLTGELFF
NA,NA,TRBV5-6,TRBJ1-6,TGTGCCAGCAGCTTGGACGGACACAGCTATAATTCACCCCTCCACTTT,CASSLDGHSYNSPLHF
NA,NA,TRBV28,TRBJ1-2,TGTGCCAGCAGTCCAGTGGAGACAGAAAACTATGGCTACACCTTC,CASSPVETENYGYTF
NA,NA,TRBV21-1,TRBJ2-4,TGTGCCAGCAGCAGAGGGGCGGGAGACAAAAACATTCAGTACTTC,CASSRGAGDKNIQYF
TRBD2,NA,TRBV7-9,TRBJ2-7,TGTGCCAGCAGAGAAGATACCCTCGCTAGCGGGAGCTCCTACGAGCAGTACTTC,CASREDTLASGSSYEQYF
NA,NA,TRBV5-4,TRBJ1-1,TGTGCCAGCAGCCCCGTGGGGGGAAATACTGAAGCTTTCTTT,CASSPVGGNTEAFF
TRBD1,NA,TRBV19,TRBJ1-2,TGTGCCAGTAGTATAGAGGAGACAGGGCTCTATGGCTACACCTTC,CASSIEETGLYGYTF